This TCR beta chain was identified in a study of cytomegalovirus exposure and HLA in healthy donors. This clone was detected a few times. Researchers ran the PCR with 60 Vbeta and 13 Jbeta primers. Clones were read by immunoSEQ multiplex PCR, and TCRdb kept only the in-frame ones, dropping some. This table holds fewer than 150,000 clones, 60% to 80% found once. CDR1 is MNHEY and CDR2 is SVGAGI in the germline V gene. CDR3 length equals 14 residues. V was clipped by 6 bases and J by 3 bases, with 13 bases between them. V is TRBV6-5 and J is TRBJ2-3, with a possible D match to TRBD2 (6 bases). This receptor was taken from a man in his thirties or forties in good health and CMV-seronegative. The sequenced material came from PBMCs. CDR3 amino acids: CASSLTSSTDTQYF. DNA for the CDR3: TGTGCCAGCAGCCTTACTAGCTCTACAGATACGCAGTATTTT.